This T cell receptor beta chain was retrieved from a study of T cells in Graves' hyperthyroidism and ophthalmopathy. Regarding the study as a whole: Ophthalmopathy cases were set apart from stable hyperthyroidism by a 13 V-J model.

Hyperthyroidism, newly diagnosed and lasting under 2 months, affected patients aged 18 to 65. Per germline, CDR1 SEHNR and CDR2 FQNEAQ (reference sequence). The CDR3 spans 14 residues. RNA transcripts served as the template for amplifying TCR beta CDR3 regions. HTBI primers were employed in a first-round RT-PCR of the TCR CDR3. TCRdb re-analysed the multiplex PCR reads in MiXCR, keeping a single row per CDR3 protein. This sample carries about 540,000 distinct CDR3 sequences, 40% to 55% of them seen once, and the ten largest clones take just under 8.5%. As regards this clonotype: Its antigen is undetermined. A junction end diverges from the germline sequence, so it may reflect a read error.

The sequence was collected from a woman aged 18-29 years with Graves' hyperthyroidism. Material for sequencing was peripheral blood or thyroid tissue (not recorded which). This rearrangement joins TRBV7-9 to TRBJ2-7; D may be TRBD2 (5 bases). The CDR3 protein is CASSLGAGSHEQYF. DNA of the CDR3: TGTGCCAGCAGCTTAGGGGCGGGCTCCCACGAGCAGTACTTC.